This T cell receptor (beta chain) was documented in a study of post-analysis software for immune sequencing data. Study overall: The disease courses spanned relapsing-remitting, secondary progressive and progressive-relapsing forms of multiple sclerosis.

Unique molecular identifiers were present in the TCR beta cDNA libraries. Each batch of roughly 0.95 to 10 million T cells produced a few hundred thousand cDNA molecules. MiXCR was run by TCRdb on the PCR reads, yielding one entry per CDR3 protein. The sample holds approximately 400,000 distinct CDR3 sequences, less than 35% seen once. Study-wide results and caveats: Normalized Chao1 diversity in multiple sclerosis patients fell significantly below that of controls.

On this clonotype: The antigen is unknown.

The sequence was obtained from a girl aged 5 to 17 with multiple sclerosis. Sequenced sample: blood.

The CDR3 nucleotides are TGCGCCAGCAGCATCCGACTAGCCTTACAAGAGACCCAGTACTTC. Translated, it gives CASSIRLALQETQYF. The chain has TRBV5-1 and TRBJ2-5; 7 bases are shared with TRBD2. The J segment lost 2 bases and the V segment lost 4 bases, leaving 8 bases of the junction unmatched. This CDR3 spans 15 amino acids. Germline V gene lookup returns CDR1 SGHRS and CDR2 YFSETQ.